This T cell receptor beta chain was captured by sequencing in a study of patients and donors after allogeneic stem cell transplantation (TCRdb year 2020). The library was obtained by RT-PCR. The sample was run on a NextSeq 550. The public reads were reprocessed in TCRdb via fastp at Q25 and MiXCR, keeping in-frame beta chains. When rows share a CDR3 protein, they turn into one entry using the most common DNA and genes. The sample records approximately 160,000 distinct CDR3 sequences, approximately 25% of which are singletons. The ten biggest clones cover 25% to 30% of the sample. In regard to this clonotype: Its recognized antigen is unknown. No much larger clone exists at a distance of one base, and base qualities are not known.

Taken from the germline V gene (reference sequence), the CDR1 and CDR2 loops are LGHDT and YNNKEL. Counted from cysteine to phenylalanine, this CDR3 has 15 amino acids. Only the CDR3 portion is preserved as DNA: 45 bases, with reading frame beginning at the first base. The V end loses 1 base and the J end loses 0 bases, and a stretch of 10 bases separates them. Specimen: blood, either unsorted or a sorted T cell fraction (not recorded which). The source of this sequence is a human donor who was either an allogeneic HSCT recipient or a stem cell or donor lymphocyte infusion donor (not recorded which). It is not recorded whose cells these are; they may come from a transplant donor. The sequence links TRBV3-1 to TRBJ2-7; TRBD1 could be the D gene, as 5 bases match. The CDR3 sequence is CASSQAATASYEQYF. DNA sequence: TGTGCCAGCAGCCAAGCAGCGACAGCCTCCTACGAGCAGTACTTC.